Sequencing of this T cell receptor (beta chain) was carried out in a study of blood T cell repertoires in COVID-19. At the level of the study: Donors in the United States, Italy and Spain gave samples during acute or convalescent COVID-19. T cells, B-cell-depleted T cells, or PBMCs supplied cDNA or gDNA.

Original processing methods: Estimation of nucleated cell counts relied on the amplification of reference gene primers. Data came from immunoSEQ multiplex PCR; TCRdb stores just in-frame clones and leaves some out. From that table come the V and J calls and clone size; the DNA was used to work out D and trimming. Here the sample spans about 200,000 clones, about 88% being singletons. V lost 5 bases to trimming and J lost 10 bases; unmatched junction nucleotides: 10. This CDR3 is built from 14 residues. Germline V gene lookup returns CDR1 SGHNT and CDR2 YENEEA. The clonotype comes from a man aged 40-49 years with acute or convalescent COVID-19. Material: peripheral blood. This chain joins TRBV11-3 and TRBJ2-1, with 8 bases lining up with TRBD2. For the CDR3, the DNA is TGTGCCAGCAGCAGGGGGACTAGTGGCCCCGAGCAGTTCTTC. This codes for CASSRGTSGPEQFF.